The clone carrying this TCR beta chain turned up a few times. Antigen: not known. The data were taken from a study of cytotoxic CD8 clonotypes in ibrutinib-treated CLL. Study context: In all, under twelve patients were relapsed/refractory, some 14 were treatment-naive and around 17 were IGHV unmutated. Some 25 partial and 2 complete responses; at median roughly 6 years, roughly 15 remitted, around twelve progressed.

The V segment lost 9 bases and the J segment 7 bases; nucleotides outside the gene matches: 9. Germline CDR1 ENHRY, CDR2 SYGVKD. CDR3 length equals 15 residues. Notes on the study in general: T-cell clonality at baseline went above that of age-matched healthy donors and rose and fell with circulating CD8+ T-cell counts. At progression, clonality fell back toward baseline after rising at ibrutinib response.

TCRdb's table, derived via immunoSEQ multiplex PCR, lists solely in-frame clones and lacks some. Of approximately 42,000 clones listed, more than 60% are singletons. This sequence originates from a human donor with chronic lymphocytic leukemia. The rearrangement uses TRBV10-3 and TRBJ2-7, with TRBD2 identical over 16 bases. The sample was PBMCs, taken after 12 months of ibrutinib treatment. This CDR3 reads CAITHGTSGRGEQYF. The CDR3 nucleotides read TGTGCCATAACTCACGGGACTAGCGGGAGGGGGGAGCAGTACTTC.